Each of the 20 T cell receptor beta chains below was sequenced from the same sample in a study of response to subunit inactivated influenza vaccine. TCRdb recomputed calls from the RT-PCR reads with MiXCR, one row per CDR3 protein. The table lists a few hundred thousand distinct CDR3 sequences, roughly 11% of them singletons, with 9.5% to 15% in the top ten. The sequences come from PBMCs from blood, collected about 40 days after vaccination. The receptors derive from a man aged 50 or older who received an inactivated influenza vaccine.

This rearrangement joins TRBV7-3 to TRBJ2-1, with D possibly TRBD1 on 6 matching bases. The V and J ends lost 5 bases and 7 bases respectively, with 9 bases between them. The CDR3 spans 12 residues. CDR1 and CDR2 from the germline V gene are SGHTA and FQGTGA. The CDR3 nucleotides read TGTGCCAGCAGCGCAAGGGGGAATGAGCAGTTCTTC. It encodes CASSARGNEQFF.

The sample holds a few counts of this clonotype. This chain connects TRBV7-6 to TRBJ2-1; D gene ambiguous. There are 12 residues in the CDR3. The germline V and J ends were trimmed by 5 bases and 5 bases, with 7 bases remaining between them. Germline values: CDR1 SGHVS, CDR2 FNYEAQ. CDR3 in amino acids: CASSPTHNEQFF. CDR3 in DNA: TGTGCCAGCAGCCCCACCCACAATGAGCAGTTCTTC.

The DNA of the CDR3 is TGTGCCAGCAGATCACTAGCGTACAGCACAGATACGCAGTATTTT. Protein: CASRSLAYSTDTQYF. The chain has TRBV7-2 and TRBJ2-3, with TRBD2 identical over 7 bases. From germline, CDR1 is SGHTA and CDR2 FQGNSA. The CDR3 is 15 residues long. Germline trimming cut 6 bases from V and 0 bases from J; bases unmatched to any gene: 6.

This clonotype was seen many times. The chain carries TRBV12-3 or TRBV12-4 and TRBJ2-7, with D maybe TRBD1 (5 bases). The CDR3 covers 13 residues. Trimming shortened V by 0 bases and J by 5 bases, and 8 bases separated the two germline ends. The CDR3 DNA is TGTGCCAGCAGTTTAGCGGGGCGCCACGAGCAGTACTTC. Its translation: CASSLAGRHEQYF.

This clonotype was recorded many times. The rearrangement joins TRBV6-1 to TRBJ2-5; weak D call: TRBD2 (5 bases). From germline, CDR1 is MNHNS and CDR2 SASEGT. With 11 bases removed from V and 1 base from J, the gap between germline ends came to 14 bases. CDR3 length: 13 residues. The CDR3 sequence is CAARRTLQETQYF. The CDR3 DNA reads as TGTGCCGCCCGGCGGACTCTCCAAGAGACCCAGTACTTC.

V and J are TRBV7-2 and TRBJ2-5, with D unresolved. This CDR3 is built from 12 residues. Trimming left V 5 bases short and J 5 bases short, with 9 bases between. CDR1 is SGHTA, CDR2 FQGNSA, per germline. CDR3 loop: CASSGLWETQYF. CDR3 in DNA: TGTGCCAGCAGCGGCCTGTGGGAGACCCAGTACTTC.

This clonotype was recorded many times. The chain couples TRBV6-5 to TRBJ1-6, with D possibly being TRBD1 (5 bases). Per germline, CDR1 MNHEY and CDR2 SVGAGI. V lost 2 bases and J lost 12, with 20 bases in between. The CDR3 has 16 residues. CDR3 coding DNA: TGTGCCAGCAGTTACGGGCCCGGGGCAGGGCGGCAACCCCTCCACTTT. Translating it yields CASSYGPGAGRQPLHF.

This clonotype was observed a few times. The chain is built from TRBV6-1 and TRBJ1-2; TRBD1 aligns across 9 bases. The CDR3 spans 14 residues. CDR1 and CDR2 (germline): MNHNS, SASEGT. Losses at the gene ends were 6 bases for V and 7 bases for J; bases not matched to a gene: 9. This CDR3 is CASSKGTGSFGYTF. In DNA, the CDR3 is TGTGCCAGCAGCAAAGGGACAGGGTCGTTTGGCTACACCTTC.

There are many counts of this clonotype. Here the CDR3 reads CSAMANPGQGLSYTEAFF. The CDR3, as DNA: TGCAGTGCTATGGCTAACCCGGGACAGGGACTCTCCTACACTGAAGCTTTCTTT. The chain carries TRBV20-1 and TRBJ1-1; 9 bases map to TRBD1. This CDR3 region has 18 residues. After removal of 4 bases from V and 3 bases from J, the junction contained 18 bases not matched to a gene. The V gene's germline CDR1 is DFQATT and CDR2 SNEGSKA (reference sequence).

This chain connects TRBV14 to TRBJ2-5, with D uncertain. CDR3 size: 13 residues. Germline V gene sequence: CDR1 SGHDN, CDR2 FVKESK. V shed 4 bases and J shed 4 bases, with 10 bases lying between them. This CDR3 reads CASSPRIRETQYF. As DNA, the CDR3 is TGTGCCAGCAGCCCGAGGATCCGAGAGACCCAGTACTTC.

This clonotype was found many times. The V call is TRBV15, the J call TRBJ2-5; TRBD1 matches at 8 bases. Germline V gives CDR1 LNHNV, CDR2 YYDKDF (reference sequence). The CDR3 spans 15 residues. The V and J ends lost 4 bases and 4 bases, in that order; junction bases with no gene match: 8. CDR3 nucleotides: TGTGCCACCAGCAAAGCAGACAGGGGCCTAGAGACCCAGTACTTC. It translates to CATSKADRGLETQYF.

In this sample, this clonotype turned up many times. The J gene is TRBJ2-1, the V gene TRBV12-3 or TRBV12-4, with 7 bases that match TRBD2. The CDR3 consists of 16 residues. V was clipped by 3 bases and J by 0 bases; unmatched bases: 5. The CDR3 spells CASSFRAGVSYNEQFF. DNA for the CDR3: TGTGCCAGCAGTTTCCGCGCGGGGGTCTCCTACAATGAGCAGTTCTTC.

This clonotype was detected only a few times. The chain carries TRBV7-9 and TRBJ2-3; no definite D call. V was shortened by 1 base and J by 3 bases, with 8 bases between the two germline ends. CDR1 SEHNR and CDR2 FQNEAQ come from the germline V gene (reference sequence). This CDR3 region has 14 residues. The CDR3 DNA reads as TGTGCCAGCAGCTTAGTTGAGGTTACAGATACGCAGTATTTT. This sequence encodes CASSLVEVTDTQYF.

This clonotype has just a few counts. The chain employs TRBV18 and TRBJ2-3; D is unresolved. Between the trimmed V and J ends, which lost 0 bases and 2 bases, there was a span of 6 bases. The CDR3 runs 14 residues. Germline V gives CDR1 KGHSH, CDR2 LQKENI. The CDR3 spells CASSPPANTDTQYF. For the CDR3, the DNA is TGTGCCAGCTCACCACCGGCAAACACAGATACGCAGTATTTT.

The V call is TRBV6-1, the J call TRBJ2-3; TRBD2 might be the D (7 bases). The length of the CDR3 is 14 residues. The germline gives CDR1 MNHNS, CDR2 SASEGT. V was clipped by 8 bases and J by 6 bases, with 18 bases between them. CDR3 DNA: TGTGCCAGCGCCCAGGGGAGGGAATGGGATACGCAGTATTTT. Amino acids: CASAQGREWDTQYF.

This clonotype has a handful of counts. The chain links TRBV29-1 to TRBJ2-3; 11 bases map to TRBD2. In germline, CDR1 is SQVTM, CDR2 ANQGSEA. This CDR3 spans 15 amino acids. The J segment lost 2 bases and the V segment lost 7 bases, leaving 8 bases of the junction unmatched. The CDR3 reads CSGIGLAGSTDTQYF. CDR3 coding DNA: TGCAGCGGAATCGGACTAGCGGGCTCCACAGATACGCAGTATTTT.

The J gene is TRBJ2-1, the V gene TRBV7-2; a possible D gene is TRBD2 (6 bases). CDR3 size: 17 residues. From germline, CDR1 is SGHTA and CDR2 FQGNSA. Trimming stripped 4 bases from V and 0 bases from J, with 16 bases between. This CDR3 is CASSSLLAGYSYNEQFF. The CDR3 coding sequence is TGTGCCAGCAGCTCACTATTGGCGGGGTACTCCTACAATGAGCAGTTCTTC.

The genes are TRBV5-1 and TRBJ2-7; 7 nucleotides align to TRBD1. The V segment lost 6 bases and the J segment 2 bases; nucleotides outside the gene matches: 17. Germline V CDR1 and CDR2: SGHRS, YFSETQ. This CDR3 has 17 residues. The DNA for the CDR3 is TGCGCCAGCATGGGGCCAGTACCGGGACAGCAAACCTACGAGCAGTACTTC. This gives the protein CASMGPVPGQQTYEQYF.

V usage is TRBV20-1 and J usage is TRBJ2-5; 12 positions agree with TRBD2. The germline CDR1 and CDR2 sequences are DFQATT and SNEGSKA (reference sequence). Losses at the gene ends were 6 bases for V and 5 bases for J; bases not matched to a gene: 19. The CDR3 covers 18 residues. The CDR3 sequence: CSAPEPGLAGPRRETQYF. CDR3 coding DNA: TGCAGTGCACCTGAACCGGGACTAGCGGGCCCTCGAAGGGAGACCCAGTACTTC.

This clonotype was counted between two and nine times. The gene calls are TRBV5-1 and TRBJ2-1; 15 bases map to TRBD2. Trimming at V came to 3 bases and at J to 0 bases, leaving 7 bases not matched to a gene. The CDR3 extends over 19 amino acids. Germline loops: CDR1 SGHRS, CDR2 YFSETQ. The CDR3 is CASSSGLAGGSSSYNEQFF. For the CDR3, the DNA is TGCGCCAGCAGCTCCGGACTAGCGGGGGGGTCCAGCTCCTACAATGAGCAGTTCTTC.